Listed here are 16 T cell receptor beta chains from one sample, sequenced in a study of Graves' ophthalmopathy and Graves' hyperthyroidism. CDR3 regions of TCR beta were amplified from RNA transcripts. The first-round RT-PCR employed HTBI primers together with the Qiagen OneStep RT-PCR kit. A multiplex PCR was then performed as the second round. TCRdb ran MiXCR on the multiplex PCR reads and lists one entry per CDR3 protein. This table holds about 740,000 distinct CDR3 sequences, roughly 40% found once. The sequenced sample consisted of peripheral blood. The receptors were gathered from an adult man with Graves' ophthalmopathy.

This clonotype was seen at least ten times. CDR3 coding DNA: TGCGCCAGCAGTGAGGCAGGGTCGGACACTGAAGCTTTCTTT. It codes for CASSEAGSDTEAFF. The chain employs TRBV10-2 and TRBJ1-1, with a weak D call TRBD1 (5 bases). Germline lookup yields CDR1 WSHSY and CDR2 SAAADI. Trimming took off 2 bases at V and 3 bases at J, with 10 bases between the two ends. The CDR3 contains 14 residues.

This sequence joins TRBV2 and TRBJ2-7; 7 bases agree with TRBD1. Trimming removed 6 bases from V and 2 bases from J; junction bases left unmatched: 7. The CDR3 is made up of 14 amino acids. Germline CDR1 reads SNHLY; CDR2 reads FYNNEI. CDR3 amino acids: CASSIRQGAYEQYF. In DNA, the CDR3 is TGTGCCAGCAGCATCCGACAGGGTGCCTACGAGCAGTACTTC.

On this clonotype: A junction end diverges from the germline sequence, so it may reflect a read error. The chain couples TRBV25-1 to TRBJ2-2; TRBD1 is a possible D gene (5 bases). Germline V gives CDR1 MGHDK, CDR2 SYGVNS. The CDR3 has 15 amino acids. The CDR3 DNA is TGCGCCAGCAGCCAAGTAGACAGACGCACCGGGGAGCTGTTTTTT. Its protein product is CASSQVDRRTGELFF.

Worth noting for this clonotype: Since a much larger clone is just one base distant, this may be a read error. The genes are TRBV29-1 and TRBJ2-5; perhaps TRBD2 as D (5 bases). This CDR3 comprises 14 residues. Germline V gives CDR1 SQVTM, CDR2 ANQGSEA. CDR3 sequence reads: CSVGTLSHQETKYF. The CDR3 DNA is TGCAGCGTTGGGACTCTAAGCCACCAAGAGACCAAGTACTTC.

This clonotype occurred many times. The rearrangement uses TRBV29-1 and TRBJ2-5, with D perhaps matching TRBD1 or TRBD2 (6 bases each). Trimming shortened V by 7 bases and J by 5 bases, and 14 bases separated the two germline ends. The V gene's germline CDR1 is SQVTM and CDR2 ANQGSEA. CDR3 size: 12 residues. This CDR3 reads CSGVTGRETQYF. CDR3 sequence (DNA): TGCAGCGGCGTTACAGGGAGGGAGACCCAGTACTTC.

This clonotype was detected a few times. The chain has TRBV20-1 and TRBJ2-7, with TRBD2 as a possible D gene (6 bases). The CDR3 spans 14 residues. Trimming took off 8 bases at V and 7 bases at J, with 24 bases between the two ends. Germline assignment: CDR1 DFQATT and CDR2 SNEGSKA (reference sequence). For the CDR3, the DNA is TGCAGTCCCCAAGTCGGGGACTCTATGGGAGAGCAGTACTTC. It is translated as CSPQVGDSMGEQYF.

In this sample, this clonotype turned up a few times. The chain combines TRBV2 with TRBJ2-7; 13 bases align to TRBD2. The CDR3 spans 15 residues. The germline CDR1 and CDR2 sequences are SNHLY and FYNNEI. V shed 5 bases, J shed 5 bases, and the junction held 6 bases outside the gene matches. In DNA form, the CDR3 reads TGTGCCAGCAGTTGGACTAGCGGGAGTACTGACGAGCAGTACTTC. Translating it yields CASSWTSGSTDEQYF. The variable domain in full, with the rest retrieved from reference TRBV2 and TRBJ2-7, is EPEVTQTPSHQVTQMGQEVILRCVPISNHLYFYWYRQILGQKVEFLVSFYNNEISEKSEIFDDQFSVERPDGSNFTLKIRSTKLEDSAMYFCASSWTSGSTDEQYFGPGTRLTVT.

DNA for the CDR3: TGTGCCAGCAGCCGGGACGGAACGTATGGCTACACCTTC. Its protein product is CASSRDGTYGYTF. The chain recombines TRBV6-6 with TRBJ1-2; a possible D gene is TRBD1 (5 bases). The CDR3 is 13 amino acids. Trimming cost V 6 bases and J 5 bases, with 13 bases left between them. CDR1 and CDR2 (germline): MNHNY, SVGAGI (reference sequence).

This clonotype was recorded many times. The V and J genes are TRBV10-3 and TRBJ2-7; D may be TRBD2 (6 bases). The germline V gene encodes CDR1 ENHRY and CDR2 SYGVKD. The CDR3 runs to 15 residues. Trimming left V 4 bases short and J 3 bases short, with 16 bases between. The CDR3 DNA reads TGTGCCATCAGTGGTGCCCCCCCGCGGGACTACGAGCAGTACTTC. Its protein is CAISGAPPRDYEQYF.

The V gene is TRBV29-1, the J gene TRBJ1-2, with 9 positions matching TRBD1. The germline V gene has CDR1 SQVTM and CDR2 ANQGSEA. With 8 bases clipped from V and 5 bases from J, the junction kept 6 bases outside the gene matches. The CDR3 spans 12 residues. CDR3 in amino acids: CSYRGRGYGYTF. The CDR3 region has the DNA TGCAGCTACAGGGGGCGCGGGTATGGCTACACCTTC.

The chain recombines TRBV25-1 with TRBJ2-5, with TRBD1 matching over 7 bases. The germline CDR1 and CDR2 sequences are MGHDK and SYGVNS. The CDR3 totals 16 residues. Trimming removed 5 bases from V and 1 base from J; junction bases left unmatched: 10. Here the CDR3 reads CASSLFRDRLQETQYF. CDR3 bases: TGTGCCAGCAGTTTATTCCGGGACAGACTCCAAGAGACCCAGTACTTC.

This clonotype was counted at least ten times. The rearrangement links TRBV25-1 to TRBJ1-4; TRBD1 matches at 9 bases. Germline trimming cut 5 bases from V and 8 bases from J; bases unmatched to any gene: 9. The CDR3 length is 15 residues. Germline CDR1 MGHDK, CDR2 SYGVNS. In DNA, the CDR3 is TGTGCCAGCAGTTCCCCGACAGGGGGAGGCGAAAAACTGTTTTTT. Translation: CASSSPTGGGEKLFF.

This clonotype was seen only a few times. The rearrangement joins TRBV20-1 to TRBJ2-7, with a tentative D call TRBD2 (6 bases). V was cut by 3 bases and J by 7 bases, with 19 bases left in between. The CDR3 length is 14 residues. Germline values: CDR1 DFQATT, CDR2 SNEGSKA (reference sequence). In DNA form, the CDR3 reads TGCAGTGCTAGCTCTCAGCGGGCGGTACGGGAGCAGTACTTC. Encoded protein: CSASSQRAVREQYF.

A few counts support this clonotype. This sequence joins TRBV7-2 and TRBJ1-1; D not certain. Trimming stripped 6 bases from V and 0 bases from J, with 11 bases between. The CDR3 covers 14 residues. Germline-derived CDR1 and CDR2 are SGHTA and FQGNSA. The CDR3 DNA reads TGTGCCAGCAGATCCGTAGTCATGAACACTGAAGCTTTCTTT. As protein: CASRSVVMNTEAFF.

A note on this clonotype: This CDR3 fails to terminate in the conserved phenylalanine or tryptophan, so it likely reflects a read error. V usage is TRBV10-3 and J usage is TRBJ2-7; perhaps TRBD1 as D (6 bases). Germline-derived CDR1 and CDR2 are ENHRY and SYGVKD. The CDR3 is 13 amino acids. The CDR3 sequence is CASSSSRGYEQYL. For the CDR3, the DNA is TGTGCCAGCAGTTCCAGCAGGGGCTACGAGCAGTACCTC.

The V call is TRBV11-1, the J call TRBJ1-1, with D possibly matching TRBD1 (6 bases). V dropped 6 bases and J dropped 6 bases, with 11 bases sitting between them. Germline CDR1 and CDR2: SGHAT and FQDESV (reference sequence). CDR3 length equals 12 residues. For the CDR3, the DNA is TGTGCCAGCAGTGAAGGGGGGTCTGAAGCTTTCTTT. Translating it yields CASSEGGSEAFF.